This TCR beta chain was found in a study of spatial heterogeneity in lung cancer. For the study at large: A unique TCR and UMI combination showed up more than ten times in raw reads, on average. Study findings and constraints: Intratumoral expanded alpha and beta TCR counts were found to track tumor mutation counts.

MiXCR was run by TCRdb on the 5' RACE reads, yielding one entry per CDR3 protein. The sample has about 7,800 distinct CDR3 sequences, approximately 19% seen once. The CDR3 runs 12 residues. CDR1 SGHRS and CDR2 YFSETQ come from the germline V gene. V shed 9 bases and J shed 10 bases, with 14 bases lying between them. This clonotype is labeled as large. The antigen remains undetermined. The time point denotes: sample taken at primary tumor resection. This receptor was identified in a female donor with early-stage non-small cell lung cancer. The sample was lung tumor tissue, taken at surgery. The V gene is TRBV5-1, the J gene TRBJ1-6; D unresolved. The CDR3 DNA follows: TGCGCCAACTCGATGGCCAGATCACCCCTCCACTTT. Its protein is CANSMARSPLHF.